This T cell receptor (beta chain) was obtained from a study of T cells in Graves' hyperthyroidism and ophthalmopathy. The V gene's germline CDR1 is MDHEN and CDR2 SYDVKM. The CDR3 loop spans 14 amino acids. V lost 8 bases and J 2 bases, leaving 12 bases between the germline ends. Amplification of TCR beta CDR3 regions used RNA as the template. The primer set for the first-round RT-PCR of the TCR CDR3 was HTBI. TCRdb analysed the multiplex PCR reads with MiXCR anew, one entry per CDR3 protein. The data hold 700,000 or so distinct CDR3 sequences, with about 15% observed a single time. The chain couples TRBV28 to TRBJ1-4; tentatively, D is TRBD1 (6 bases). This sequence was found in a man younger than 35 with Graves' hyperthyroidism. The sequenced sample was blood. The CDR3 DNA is TGTGCCAGCTGTTCGGGGGGCACTAATGAAAAACTGTTTTTT. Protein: CASCSGGTNEKLFF.